This T cell receptor beta chain emerged from a study of cytomegalovirus exposure and HLA in healthy donors. Study context: The 130 or so validation repertoires used a platform that matched the one used for the approximately 670 first-cohort repertoires, as a later analysis reported.

Findings of the study overall: According to the study, 160 or so TCR beta chains were cytomegalovirus-associated. The majority of TCR sequences were rare, yet some public TCRs appeared in many donors. As confirmed in vitro, a few CMV-associated chains were specific for CMV antigens.

Profiled with immunoSEQ multiplex PCR; TCRdb holds only in-frame clones, not every one. Of about 220,000 clones listed, about 89% were seen once; the top ten hold 0.85% to 1.2%. The CDR3 spans 15 residues. Trimming removed 6 bases from V and 6 bases from J; junction bases left unmatched: 9. Germline-derived CDR1 and CDR2 are KGHSH and LQKENI. On this clone: Its antigen is unknown.

This sequence originates from a woman between 18 and 30 years old in good health and CMV-seronegative. The sequencing sample was made of PBMCs. The chain recombines TRBV18 with TRBJ2-2; the match to TRBD1 covers 8 bases. DNA for the CDR3: TGTGCCAGCTCCCTCCATTTGACAGGGGCCGGGGAGCTGTTTTTT. Its protein product is CASSLHLTGAGELFF.